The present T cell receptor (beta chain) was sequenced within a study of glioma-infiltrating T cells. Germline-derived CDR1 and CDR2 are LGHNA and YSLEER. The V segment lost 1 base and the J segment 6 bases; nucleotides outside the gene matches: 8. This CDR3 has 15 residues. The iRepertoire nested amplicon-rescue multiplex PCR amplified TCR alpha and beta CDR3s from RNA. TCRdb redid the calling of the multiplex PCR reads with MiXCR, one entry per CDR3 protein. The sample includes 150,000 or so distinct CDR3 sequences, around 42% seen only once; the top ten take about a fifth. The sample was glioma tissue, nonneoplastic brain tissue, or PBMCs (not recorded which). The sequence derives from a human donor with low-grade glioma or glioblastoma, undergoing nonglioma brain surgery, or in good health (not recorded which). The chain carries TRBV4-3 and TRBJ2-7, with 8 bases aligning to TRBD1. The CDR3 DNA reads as TGCGCCAGCAGCCAAGCTCAGGGACAGGCCTTCGAGCAGTACTTC. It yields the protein CASSQAQGQAFEQYF.